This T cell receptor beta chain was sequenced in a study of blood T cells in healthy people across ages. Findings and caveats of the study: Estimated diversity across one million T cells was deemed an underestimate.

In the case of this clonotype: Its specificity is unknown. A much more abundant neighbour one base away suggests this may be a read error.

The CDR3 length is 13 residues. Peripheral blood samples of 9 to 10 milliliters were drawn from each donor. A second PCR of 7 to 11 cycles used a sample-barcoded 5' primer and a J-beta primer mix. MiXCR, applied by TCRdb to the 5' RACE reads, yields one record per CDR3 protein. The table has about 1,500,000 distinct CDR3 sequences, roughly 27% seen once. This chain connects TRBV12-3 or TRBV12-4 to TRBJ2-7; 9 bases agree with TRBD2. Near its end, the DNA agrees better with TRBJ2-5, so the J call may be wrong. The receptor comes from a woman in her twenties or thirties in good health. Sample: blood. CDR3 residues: CTSRVAGEETQYF. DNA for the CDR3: TGTACCAGCAGAGTAGCGGGGGAAGAGACCCAGTACTTC.